This T cell receptor (beta chain) was recorded in a study of blood T cell repertoires in COVID-19. Study overall: Some COVID-19 samples were acute and others convalescent; all came from the United States, Italy and Spain. Sources were T cells, B-cell-depleted T cells, or PBMCs; the material itself was cDNA or gDNA.

The protocol was immunoSEQ multiplex PCR, while the TCRdb copy is restricted to in-frame clones and leaves out a portion. The sample contains around 120,000 clones, roughly 85% of which appear only once. V dropped 3 bases and J dropped 7 bases, with 9 bases sitting between them. Germline CDR1 is ENHRY and CDR2 is SYGVKD. The CDR3 consists of 12 residues. V is TRBV10-3 and J is TRBJ1-1; a possible D gene is TRBD1 (5 bases). The sequenced material came from peripheral blood. The clonotype originates from a human donor in a cohort sampled during active COVID-19. The DNA of the CDR3 is TGTGCCATCAGTGAAGGGGTTATTGAAGCTTTCTTT. Amino acids: CAISEGVIEAFF.